This T cell receptor beta chain was documented in a study of shared clonotypes between healthy human individuals. Study-level findings and limits: Larger estimated richness was generally recorded for naive subsets relative to memory subsets.

With respect to this clone: Its specificity is not known.

CDR1 is MGHDK and CDR2 is SYGVNS in the germline V gene. CDR3 length: 15 amino acids. J lost 4 bases, V lost 3 bases, and 6 bases had no gene match. At a deep level, the assay was run. This table comes from immunoSEQ multiplex PCR, and its TCRdb copy is limited to in-frame clones, with some not included. The profile covers about 1 million clones, with approximately 70% appearing a single time and nearly 1.5% taken by the ten largest. This TCR was sampled from a man younger than 35 in good health. V and J are TRBV25-1 and TRBJ1-3; 7 nucleotides agree with TRBD1. Sequencing used memory CD4+ T cells sorted from blood. The subset: CD45RA-negative fraction. CDR3 sequence: CASSETTGEGNTIYF. The CDR3 nucleotides are TGTGCCAGCAGTGAGACTACAGGGGAAGGAAACACCATATATTTT.